Listed here is a single T cell receptor beta chain. These data belong to a study of blood T cell repertoires in COVID-19. The wider study: The United States, Italy and Spain supplied acute and convalescent COVID-19 samples. PBMCs, B-cell-depleted T cells, or T cells were the source of the cDNA or gDNA that made up the material.

The CDR3 runs to 14 residues. Germline lookup yields CDR1 DFQATT and CDR2 SNEGSKA (reference sequence). The ends were cut back, 3 bases at V and 0 bases at J, with 9 bases in the middle. As originally analysed: Estimation of nucleated cell counts was performed using reference gene primer amplification. Only in-frame clones appear in the TCRdb table, and some are missing; sequencing was by immunoSEQ multiplex PCR. V and J calls and clone size are given by that table; D and trimming were obtained from the DNA. The sample shows 130,000 or so clones, 75% to 90% of them seen only once. This sequence was found in a man aged 40-49 years with acute or convalescent COVID-19. J is TRBJ2-1 and V is TRBV20-1; no clear D. The sequenced material came from peripheral blood. The CDR3 sequence is CSASVQSSYNEQFF. CDR3 coding DNA: TGCAGTGCTAGTGTACAAAGCTCCTACAATGAGCAGTTCTTC.